This T cell receptor beta chain originates from a study of CD8 T cells in ankylosing spondylitis. Study results and limitations: Researchers report that disease-linked clones proved CD8+ and relatively rare in peripheral blood.

A note on this clonotype: As yet, its antigen is unknown.

TCRdb recomputed calls from the 5' RACE reads with MiXCR, one row per CDR3 protein. This table holds 380,000 or so distinct CDR3 sequences, approximately 22% found once. The ends were cut back, 5 bases at V and 3 bases at J, with 14 bases in the middle. In germline, CDR1 is LGHNA, CDR2 YNFKEQ. The CDR3 totals 15 residues. Sequencing input: blood, either unsorted or a sorted T cell fraction (not recorded which). This chain links TRBV4-2 with TRBJ1-5; D remains unclear. The receptor was isolated from a male donor with ankylosing spondylitis or in good health (not recorded which). CDR3 amino acids: CASSVYRGPNQPQHF. The CDR3 nucleotides are TGTGCCAGCAGCGTTTACCGGGGTCCCAATCAGCCCCAGCATTTT.